Detailed here is one T cell receptor beta chain. The sample is drawn from a study of regulatory T cells in long-lasting Graves disease. Described time point: newly diagnosed GD, antithyroid drugs for less than 3 months. Construction of the TCR library relied on RNA isolated from PBMCs. Arm-PCR of CDR3 regions with iRepertoire HTBI primers generated TCR beta libraries. TCRdb used MiXCR to reprocess the multiplex PCR reads, holding one entry per CDR3 protein. The data show approximately 470,000 distinct CDR3 sequences, around 15% seen once. The sample also formed part of further work on T cells in Graves' hyperthyroidism and ophthalmopathy.

The sequencing here drew on peripheral blood mononuclear cells (PBMCs), taken at new diagnosis, from a patient treated with antithyroid drugs. This TCR derives from a middle-aged man with Graves disease.

The CDR3 region is CASSYGGQPYGYTF. The CDR3 nucleotides are TGTGCCAGCAGTTACGGCGGACAGCCCTATGGCTACACCTTC. This rearrangement joins TRBV6-2 or TRBV6-3 to TRBJ1-2; tentative D call: TRBD1 (6 bases). In germline, CDR1 is MNHEY, CDR2 SVGEGT. The CDR3 has 14 residues. Trimming cost V 2 bases and J 4 bases, with 11 bases left between them.